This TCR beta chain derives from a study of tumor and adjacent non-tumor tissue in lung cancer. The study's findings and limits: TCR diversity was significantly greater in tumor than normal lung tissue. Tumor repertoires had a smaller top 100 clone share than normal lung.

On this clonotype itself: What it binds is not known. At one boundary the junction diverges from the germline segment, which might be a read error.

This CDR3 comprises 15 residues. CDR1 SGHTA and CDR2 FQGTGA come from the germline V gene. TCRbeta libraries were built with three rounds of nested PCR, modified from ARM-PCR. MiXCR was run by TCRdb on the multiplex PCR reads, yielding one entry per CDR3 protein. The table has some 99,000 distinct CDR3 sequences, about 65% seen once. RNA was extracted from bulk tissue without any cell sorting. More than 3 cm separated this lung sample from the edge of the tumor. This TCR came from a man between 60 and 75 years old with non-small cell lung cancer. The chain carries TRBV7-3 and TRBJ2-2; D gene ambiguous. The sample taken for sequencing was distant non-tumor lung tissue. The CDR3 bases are TGTGCCAGGAGCTCCGAAGGTTGTGACACCGGGGAGCTGTTTTTT. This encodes CARSSEGCDTGELFF.